This T cell receptor (beta chain) was obtained from a study of shared clonotypes between healthy human individuals. Trimming took 2 bases from V and 6 from J, leaving 12 bases between them. The CDR3 consists of 14 residues. CDR1 is SGDLS and CDR2 is YYNGEE in the germline V gene. CD45RO-negative cells were positively selected for CCR7, leaving out terminally differentiated effector memory CD45RA+ cells. Among the donors, all were Caucasian adults who lived in Nashville, Tennessee. Genomic DNA per cell subset filled all wells of several immunoSEQ plates. Sorted-subset replicate PCR reactions contained around 220 ng DNA, corresponding to roughly 29,000 T cell genomes. Libraries were prepared by immunoSEQ multiplex PCR; TCRdb keeps only in-frame clonotypes and omits some of them. Counted here are about 2.1 million clones, roughly 91% occurring once; the ten biggest clones make up around 1.7%.

The clonotype originates from a man younger than 35 in good health. Some clones in this sample may be carry-over from other donors' samples. The rearrangement joins TRBV9 to TRBJ2-1; maybe TRBD2 (6 bases). Specimen: naive CD8+ T cells from PBMCs. The CDR3 is CASSVGTLVNEQFF. CDR3 coding DNA: TGTGCCAGCAGCGTCGGGACTCTCGTCAATGAGCAGTTCTTC. The full variable domain, its missing parts supplied by reference TRBV9 and TRBJ2-1, is DSGVTQTPKHLITATGQRVTLRCSPRSGDLSVYWYQQSLDQGLQFLIQYYNGEERAKGNILERFSAQQFPDLHSELNLSSLELGDSALYFCASSVGTLVNEQFFGPGTRLTVL.